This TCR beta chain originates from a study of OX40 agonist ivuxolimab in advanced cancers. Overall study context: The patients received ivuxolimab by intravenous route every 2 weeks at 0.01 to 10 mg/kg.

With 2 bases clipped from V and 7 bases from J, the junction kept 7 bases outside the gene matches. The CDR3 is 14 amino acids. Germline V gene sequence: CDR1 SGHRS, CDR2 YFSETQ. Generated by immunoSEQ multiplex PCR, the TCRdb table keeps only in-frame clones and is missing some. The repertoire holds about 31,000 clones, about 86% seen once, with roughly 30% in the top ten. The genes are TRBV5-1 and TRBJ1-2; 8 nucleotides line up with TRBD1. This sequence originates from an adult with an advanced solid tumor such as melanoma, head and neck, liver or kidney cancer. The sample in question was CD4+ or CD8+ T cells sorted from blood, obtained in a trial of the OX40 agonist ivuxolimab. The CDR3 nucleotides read TGCGCCAGCAGCTTCAGGGGGCCCCTAGGTGGCTACACCTTC. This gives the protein CASSFRGPLGGYTF.